Only a few counts were recorded for the clone carrying this T cell receptor (beta chain). The V segment lost 8 bases and the J segment 1 base; nucleotides outside the gene matches: 0. CDR1 and CDR2 from the germline V gene are SNHLY and FYNNEI. The CDR3 has 13 amino acids. This entry comes from a study of blood T cell repertoires in COVID-19. On the study more broadly: COVID-19 samples from acute and convalescent phases originated in the United States, Italy and Spain.

In the source study's methods: Scientists estimated how many nucleated cells there were by amplifying reference gene primers. Sequencing used immunoSEQ multiplex PCR; TCRdb keeps in-frame clones, though not all of them. D and trimming come from the DNA, and the V and J calls and clone size come from that table. Of about 80,000 clones in the sample, about four fifths were seen once. This chain links TRBV2 with TRBJ2-1, with 9 nucleotides matching TRBD1. Sequencing input: peripheral blood. The clonotype originates from a woman in her 70s with acute or convalescent COVID-19. CDR3 nucleotide sequence: TGTGCCAGCGACAGGGGGTCCTACAATGAGCAGTTCTTC. Amino acid sequence: CASDRGSYNEQFF.